Here is one TCR beta chain with its context. Measured with immunoSEQ multiplex PCR; TCRdb has only the in-frame clones, and not every one. Of about 800,000 clones in the sample, roughly 96% were seen once. The sample is drawn from a study of shared clonotypes between healthy human individuals. Positively selected for CCR7, the CD45RO-negative cells used as naive CD8 cells excluded terminally differentiated effector memory CD45RA+ cells. The clonotype originates from a young man in good health. Specimen: naive CD8+ T cells sorted from blood.

CDR3 residues: CATSSQSEAQYF. DNA for the CDR3: TGTGCCACCAGTTCTCAGTCGGAGGCCCAGTACTTC. V and J are TRBV15 and TRBJ2-5; weak D call: TRBD2 (5 bases). The CDR3 length is 12 residues. Trimming cost V 6 bases and J 9 bases, with 14 bases left between them. The germline CDR1 and CDR2 sequences are LNHNV and YYDKDF (reference sequence).